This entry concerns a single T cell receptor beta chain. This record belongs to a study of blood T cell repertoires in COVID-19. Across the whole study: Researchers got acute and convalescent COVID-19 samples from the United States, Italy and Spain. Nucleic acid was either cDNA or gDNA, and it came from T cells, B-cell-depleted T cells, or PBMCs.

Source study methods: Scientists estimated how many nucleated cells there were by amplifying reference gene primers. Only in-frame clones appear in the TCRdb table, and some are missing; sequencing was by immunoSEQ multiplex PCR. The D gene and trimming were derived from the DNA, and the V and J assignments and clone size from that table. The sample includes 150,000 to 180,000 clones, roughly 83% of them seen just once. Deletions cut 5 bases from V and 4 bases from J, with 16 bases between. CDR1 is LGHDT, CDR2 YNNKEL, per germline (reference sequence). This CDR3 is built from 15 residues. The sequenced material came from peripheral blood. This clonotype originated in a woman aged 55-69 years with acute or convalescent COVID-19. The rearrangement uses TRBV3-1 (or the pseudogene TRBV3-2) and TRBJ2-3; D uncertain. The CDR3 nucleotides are TGTGCCAGCAGCGCCCGAATAGCTGAACCAGATACGCAGTATTTT. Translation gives CASSARIAEPDTQYF.